A single sample is the source of the 17 T cell receptor beta chains below, sequenced in a study of blood T cell repertoires in COVID-19. Sequenced by immunoSEQ multiplex PCR; TCRdb stores in-frame clones only, minus some. The sample includes roughly 250,000 clones, over 80% of them seen just once. The sequenced sample was peripheral blood. The receptors come from a woman in her thirties or forties with acute or convalescent COVID-19.

The V gene is TRBV10-1, the J gene TRBJ1-1, with unresolved D. Between the trimmed V and J ends, which lost 4 bases and 1 base, there was a span of 7 bases. Per the germline V gene, CDR1 is WNHNN and CDR2 is SYGVQD (reference sequence). This CDR3 comprises 13 residues. CDR3 residues: CASSGARNTEAFF. The CDR3, as DNA: TGCGCCAGCAGTGGGGCAAGGAACACTGAAGCTTTCTTT.

This clone was detected once. This chain links TRBV13 with TRBJ2-7; a possible D gene is TRBD1 (5 bases). V lost 0 bases, J lost 2 bases, and 8 bases lay in between. The CDR3 loop spans 14 amino acids. The germline gives CDR1 PRHDT, CDR2 FYEKMQ (reference sequence). Here the CDR3 reads CASSLGQGAYEQYV. The CDR3 DNA reads as TGTGCCAGCAGCTTAGGACAAGGGGCCTACGAGCAGTACGTC.

This clone was seen once. The V and J genes are TRBV9 and TRBJ1-2; possibly TRBD1 for D (5 bases). V lost 0 bases, J lost 1 base, and 16 bases lay in between. CDR1 is SGDLS, CDR2 YYNGEE, per germline. There are 17 residues in the CDR3. CDR3 sequence (DNA): TGTGCCAGCAGCGTAGAGACGGAGGGGCGTCATAACTATGGCTACACCTTC. Amino acids: CASSVETEGRHNYGYTF.

CDR3 region: CASSSYNSPLHF. For the CDR3, the DNA is TGTGCCAGTAGCTCCTATAATTCACCCCTCCACTTT. This chain joins TRBV12-3 or TRBV12-4 and TRBJ1-6; no reliable D call. The CDR3 contains 12 residues. V lost 9 bases and J 0 bases, leaving 3 bases between the germline ends.

The table lists this clone with a few counts. CDR3 sequence (DNA): TGTGCCTGGACCCGAGGGGAGGACACCGGGGAGCTGTTTTTT. Protein product: CAWTRGEDTGELFF. The chain combines TRBV30 with TRBJ2-2; D possibly corresponds to TRBD2 (6 bases). Germline-derived CDR1 and CDR2 are GTSNPN and SVGIG (reference sequence). This CDR3 contains 14 residues. The V end was cut by 4 bases, the J end by 3 bases, with 12 bases between.

Written as DNA, the CDR3 is TGTGCCAGCAGATTTACAGGGGTCACTGAAGCTTTCTTT. Its translation: CASRFTGVTEAFF. The gene calls are TRBV27 and TRBJ1-1, with 7 bases identical to TRBD1. The CDR3 length is 13 residues. V shed 6 bases and J 4 bases; nucleotides not matched to a gene: 5. Germline values: CDR1 MNHEY, CDR2 SMNVEV (reference sequence).

This clone was seen more than once but under ten times. This chain uses TRBV9 with TRBJ1-1; no reliable D call. V lost 0 bases and J 1 base, leaving 13 bases between the germline ends. The CDR3 is 16 residues long. Germline V gene data show CDR1 as SGDLS and CDR2 as YYNGEE. CDR3 bases: TGTGCCAGCAGCGTAGTGGTCGACTTGGGGAACACTGAAGCTTTCTTT. Protein product: CASSVVVDLGNTEAFF.

J is TRBJ2-2 and V is TRBV27; the D gene is possibly TRBD1 (6 bases). Germline CDR1 MNHEY, CDR2 SMNVEV (reference sequence). The CDR3 length is 15 residues. The germline V and J ends were trimmed by 3 bases and 3 bases, with 11 bases remaining between them. CDR3 protein: CASSLAGAYTGELFF. CDR3 nucleotides: TGTGCCAGCAGTTTGGCAGGGGCATACACCGGGGAGCTGTTTTTT.

CDR3 sequence (DNA): TGCAGCGTTGGATGGTCAGGGACAGGGGGTTTTAACACTGAAGCTTTCTTT. Residues: CSVGWSGTGGFNTEAFF. The gene calls are TRBV29-1 and TRBJ1-1, with TRBD1 matching 11 bases. CDR1 SQVTM and CDR2 ANQGSEA come from the germline V gene. V dropped 4 bases and J dropped 2; count of bases not matched to a gene: 12. The CDR3 is made up of 17 amino acids.

This chain connects TRBV5-4 to TRBJ1-1; D is perhaps TRBD1 (5 bases). In germline, CDR1 is SGHNT, CDR2 YYREEE (reference sequence). This CDR3 spans 14 amino acids. V was cut by 3 bases and J by 4 bases, with 13 bases left in between. The CDR3 here is CASSSPGGITEAFF. The CDR3 DNA reads TGTGCCAGCAGCTCGCCGGGGGGGATCACTGAAGCTTTCTTT.

The chain recombines TRBV6-5 with TRBJ2-4; TRBD2 aligns across 9 bases. V trimming: 7 bases; J trimming: 7 bases; junction bases outside the gene matches: 11. Per the germline V gene, CDR1 is MNHEY and CDR2 is SVGAGI. The CDR3 has 15 residues. The CDR3, as DNA: TGTGCCAGCAAGGAACAGGGTGCGGGGGGGAACATTCAGTACTTC. It encodes CASKEQGAGGNIQYF.

The chain links TRBV19 to TRBJ1-2, with D possibly matching TRBD1 (6 bases). The V and J ends lost 5 bases and 1 base respectively, with 20 bases between them. This CDR3 region has 17 residues. Germline V CDR1 and CDR2: LNHDA, SQIVND (reference sequence). The CDR3 nucleotides are TGTGCCAGTAGTGCAGACAGGAGCTATTCCCTTAACTATGGCTACACCTTC. It codes for CASSADRSYSLNYGYTF.

The V and J genes are TRBV25-1 and TRBJ1-3; tentative D call: TRBD1 (6 bases). In germline, CDR1 is MGHDK, CDR2 SYGVNS. Trimming removed 1 base at V and 2 bases at J, with 15 bases between. The CDR3 contains 17 residues. The CDR3, as DNA: TGTGCCAGCAGTGAATCCGGATCCGGGACAACTGGAAACACCATATATTTT. This gives the protein CASSESGSGTTGNTIYF.

This sequence joins TRBV19 and TRBJ1-1; D might be TRBD1 (6 bases). V gave up 3 bases and J gave up 4 bases, with 9 bases separating them. Germline V gene lookup returns CDR1 LNHDA and CDR2 SQIVND (reference sequence). This CDR3 contains 13 residues. The CDR3 loop is CASSITGFTEAFF. CDR3 nucleotide sequence: TGTGCCAGTAGTATTACAGGGTTCACTGAAGCTTTCTTT.

This clone was counted only a few times. V usage is TRBV5-4 and J usage is TRBJ1-6, with D possibly being TRBD1 (6 bases). V dropped 4 bases and J dropped 0 bases, with 20 bases sitting between them. Germline V CDR1 and CDR2: SGHNT, YYREEE (reference sequence). The CDR3 totals 19 residues. Written as DNA, the CDR3 is TGTGCCAGCAGCCCGGGACAAACGATTTTGAGCTCCTATAATTCACCCCTCCACTTT. It yields the protein CASSPGQTILSSYNSPLHF.

The CDR3 spells CASSPQGAHGYTF. The CDR3 coding sequence is TGCGCCAGCAGCCCACAGGGGGCGCATGGCTACACCTTC. V and J are TRBV4-1 and TRBJ1-2; TRBD1 aligns across 9 bases. Germline lookup yields CDR1 MGHRA and CDR2 YSYEKL. This CDR3 spans 13 amino acids. V lost 4 bases, J lost 6 bases, and 3 bases stayed unmatched.

This clone was found once. This rearrangement joins TRBV7-2 to TRBJ2-1; TRBD1 aligns across 10 bases. The CDR3 has 19 amino acids. Germline CDR1 and CDR2: SGHTA and FQGNSA. With V trimmed by 0 bases and J by 4 bases, 12 bases remained unmatched. The CDR3 DNA sequence: TGTGCCAGCAGCTTAGCCGTAAACCGGGACAGGGGCTTGTACAATGAGCAGTTCTTC. Translated: CASSLAVNRDRGLYNEQFF. The variable domain in full, with the rest retrieved from reference TRBV7-2 and TRBJ2-1, is GAGVSQSPSNKVTEKGKDVELRCDPISGHTALYWYRQSLGQGLEFLIYFQGNSAPDKSGLPSDRFSAERTGGSVSTLTIQRTQQEDSAVYLCASSLAVNRDRGLYNEQFFGPGTRLTVL.